One TCR beta chain is described in this entry. Repertoires were generated with immunoSEQ multiplex PCR, while TCRdb's copy carries only in-frame clones and drops some. The data hold around 80,000 clones, with approximately 92% observed a single time. The data originate from a study of blood T cell repertoires in COVID-19. V was shortened by 0 bases and J by 4 bases, with 13 bases between the two germline ends. This CDR3 region has 15 residues. Per the germline V gene, CDR1 is SGHRS and CDR2 is YFSETQ. The sample taken for sequencing was peripheral blood. The sequence was collected from a woman over 75 with acute or convalescent COVID-19. The rearrangement links TRBV5-1 to TRBJ1-2; D not certain. CDR3 coding DNA: TGCGCCAGCAGCTTGGCCCAGGCAGTCGGCTATGGCTACACCTTC. This sequence encodes CASSLAQAVGYGYTF. The variable domain in full, completed from reference TRBV5-1 and TRBJ1-2, reads KAGVTQTPRYLIKTRGQQVTLSCSPISGHRSVSWYQQTPGQGLQFLFEYFSETQRNKGNFPGRFSGRQFSNSRSEMNVSTLELGDSALYLCASSLAQAVGYGYTFGSGTRLTVV.